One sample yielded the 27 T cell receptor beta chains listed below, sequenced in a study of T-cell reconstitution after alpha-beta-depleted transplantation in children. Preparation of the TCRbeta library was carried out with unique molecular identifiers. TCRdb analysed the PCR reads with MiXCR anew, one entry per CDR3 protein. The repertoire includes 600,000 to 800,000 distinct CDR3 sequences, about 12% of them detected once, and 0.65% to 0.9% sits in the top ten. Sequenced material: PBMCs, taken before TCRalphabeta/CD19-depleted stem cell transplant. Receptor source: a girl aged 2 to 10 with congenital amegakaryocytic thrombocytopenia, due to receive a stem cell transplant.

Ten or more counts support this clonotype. This CDR3 is CASSEGQVNNEQFF. CDR3 nucleotides: TGTGCCAGCAGCGAGGGACAGGTCAACAATGAGCAGTTCTTC. The chain combines TRBV7-2 with TRBJ2-1, with TRBD1 identical over 8 bases. This CDR3 region has 14 residues. Per the germline V gene, CDR1 is SGHTA and CDR2 is FQGNSA. With 5 bases clipped from V and 5 bases from J, the junction kept 5 bases outside the gene matches.

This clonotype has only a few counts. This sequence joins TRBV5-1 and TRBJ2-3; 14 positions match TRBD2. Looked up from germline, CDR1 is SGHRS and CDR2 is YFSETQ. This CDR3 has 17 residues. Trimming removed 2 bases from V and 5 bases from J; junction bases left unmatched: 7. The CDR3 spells CASSFLGLAGVLDTQYF. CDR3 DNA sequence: TGCGCCAGCAGCTTCCTGGGACTAGCGGGAGTCTTAGATACGCAGTATTTT. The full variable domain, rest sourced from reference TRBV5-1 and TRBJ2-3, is KAGVTQTPRYLIKTRGQQVTLSCSPISGHRSVSWYQQTPGQGLQFLFEYFSETQRNKGNFPGRFSGRQFSNSRSEMNVSTLELGDSALYLCASSFLGLAGVLDTQYFGPGTRLTVL.

CDR3 in amino acids: CASGGLLAEVTDTQYF. CDR3 nucleotide sequence: TGTGCCAGCGGAGGATTACTAGCGGAGGTCACAGATACGCAGTATTTT. This chain joins TRBV7-2 and TRBJ2-3; 8 nucleotides agree with TRBD2. In germline, CDR1 is SGHTA, CDR2 FQGNSA. Germline trimming cut 8 bases from V and 2 bases from J; bases unmatched to any gene: 12. The CDR3 totals 16 residues.

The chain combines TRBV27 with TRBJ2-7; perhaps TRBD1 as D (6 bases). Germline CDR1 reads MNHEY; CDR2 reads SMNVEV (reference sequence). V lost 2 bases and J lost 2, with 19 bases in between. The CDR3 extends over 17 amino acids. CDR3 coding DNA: TGTGCCAGCAGTTTAATGCCCCCCGGGACAATGACCTACGAGCAGTACTTC. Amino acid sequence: CASSLMPPGTMTYEQYF.

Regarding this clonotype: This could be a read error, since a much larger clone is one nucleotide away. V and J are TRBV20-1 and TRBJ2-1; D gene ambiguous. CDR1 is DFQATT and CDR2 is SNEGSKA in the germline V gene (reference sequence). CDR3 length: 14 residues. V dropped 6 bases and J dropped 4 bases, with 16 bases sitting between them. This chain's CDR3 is CSAFQRHFYNEQFF. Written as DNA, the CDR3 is TGCAGTGCCTTCCAACGGCACTTTTACAATGAGCAGTTCTTC.

In DNA, the CDR3 is TGCGCCAGCAGTCAGTATGTAGGGACGGGTCAGCCCCAGCATTTT. This encodes CASSQYVGTGQPQHF. The chain links TRBV4-1 to TRBJ1-5, with D perhaps matching TRBD1 (5 bases). The CDR3 has 15 residues. V shed 6 bases and J shed 6 bases, with 18 bases lying between them. The germline V gene has CDR1 MGHRA and CDR2 YSYEKL.

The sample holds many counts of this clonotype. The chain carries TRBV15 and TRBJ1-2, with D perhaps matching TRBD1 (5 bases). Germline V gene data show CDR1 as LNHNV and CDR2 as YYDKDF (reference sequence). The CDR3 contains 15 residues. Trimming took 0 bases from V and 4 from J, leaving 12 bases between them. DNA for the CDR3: TGTGCCACCAGCAGAGACCTAGGACAACTCTATGGCTACACCTTC. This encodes CATSRDLGQLYGYTF.

The CDR3 nucleotides are TGCGCCAGCAGCTTGGTGGGGCTATCGGCCGGGGAGCTGTTTTTT. Translated: CASSLVGLSAGELFF. The chain couples TRBV5-1 to TRBJ2-2, with TRBD1 as a possible D gene (5 bases). Germline-derived CDR1 and CDR2 are SGHRS and YFSETQ. This CDR3 comprises 15 residues. With 0 bases removed from V and 6 bases from J, the gap between germline ends came to 12 bases. Full variable domain (outside the CDR3, taken from reference TRBV5-1 and TRBJ2-2): KAGVTQTPRYLIKTRGQQVTLSCSPISGHRSVSWYQQTPGQGLQFLFEYFSETQRNKGNFPGRFSGRQFSNSRSEMNVSTLELGDSALYLCASSLVGLSAGELFFGEGSRLTVL.

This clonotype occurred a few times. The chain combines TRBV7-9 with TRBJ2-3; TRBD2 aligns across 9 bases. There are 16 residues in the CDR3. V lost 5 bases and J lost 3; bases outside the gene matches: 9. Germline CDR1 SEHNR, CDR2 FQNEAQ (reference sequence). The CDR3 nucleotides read TGTGCCAGCAGCATTTTTAGCGGGAGCGGAACAGATACGCAGTATTTT. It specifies CASSIFSGSGTDTQYF.

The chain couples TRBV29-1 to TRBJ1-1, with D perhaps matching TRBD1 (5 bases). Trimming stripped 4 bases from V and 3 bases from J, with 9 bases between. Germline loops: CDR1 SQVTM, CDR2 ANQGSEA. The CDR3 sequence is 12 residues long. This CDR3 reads CSVAGLHTEAFF. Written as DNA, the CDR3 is TGCAGCGTTGCGGGGCTACACACTGAAGCTTTCTTT.

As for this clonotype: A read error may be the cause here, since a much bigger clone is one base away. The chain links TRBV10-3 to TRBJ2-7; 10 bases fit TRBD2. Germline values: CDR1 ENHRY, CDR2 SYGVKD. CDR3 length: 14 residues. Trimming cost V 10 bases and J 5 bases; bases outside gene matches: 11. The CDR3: CATLPTSGFHEQYF. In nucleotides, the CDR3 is TGTGCCACGCTACCGACTAGCGGGTTCCACGAGCAGTACTTC.

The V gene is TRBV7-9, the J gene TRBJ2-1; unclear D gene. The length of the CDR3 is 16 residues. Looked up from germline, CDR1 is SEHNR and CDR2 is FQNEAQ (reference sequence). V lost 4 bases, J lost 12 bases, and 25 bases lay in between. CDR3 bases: TGTGCCAGCAGCTCCCCCCGGACCACCGTCCTCGTAGGGCAGTTCTTC. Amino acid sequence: CASSSPRTTVLVGQFF.

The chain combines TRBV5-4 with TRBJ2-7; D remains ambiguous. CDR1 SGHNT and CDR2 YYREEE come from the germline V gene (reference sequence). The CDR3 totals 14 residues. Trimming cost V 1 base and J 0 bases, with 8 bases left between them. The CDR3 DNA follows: TGTGCCAGCAGCTTGTTCGGATACTCCTACGAGCAGTACTTC. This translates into CASSLFGYSYEQYF.

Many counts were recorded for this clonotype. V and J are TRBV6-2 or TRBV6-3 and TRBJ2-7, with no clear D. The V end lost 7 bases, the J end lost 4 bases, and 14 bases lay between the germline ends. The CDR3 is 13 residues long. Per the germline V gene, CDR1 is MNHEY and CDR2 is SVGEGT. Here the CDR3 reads CASIGWREYEQYF. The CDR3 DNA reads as TGTGCCAGCATTGGATGGAGAGAGTACGAGCAGTACTTC.

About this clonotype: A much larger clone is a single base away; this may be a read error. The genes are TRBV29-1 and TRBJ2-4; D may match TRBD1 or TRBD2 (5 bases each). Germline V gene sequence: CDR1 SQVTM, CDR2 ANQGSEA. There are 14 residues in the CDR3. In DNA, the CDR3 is TGCTGCGTCTCGGGACGCCAAGCCAAAAACATTCAGTACTTC. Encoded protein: CCVSGRQAKNIQYF.

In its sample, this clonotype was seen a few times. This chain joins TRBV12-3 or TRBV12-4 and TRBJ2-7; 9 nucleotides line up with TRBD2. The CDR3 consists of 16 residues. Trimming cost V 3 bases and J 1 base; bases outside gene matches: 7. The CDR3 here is CASSFLLSGRSYEQYF. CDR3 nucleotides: TGTGCCAGCAGTTTCCTGTTAAGCGGGAGGTCCTACGAGCAGTACTTC.

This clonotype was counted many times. DNA for the CDR3: TGTGCCAGCAGTCTCACCCTCGGAAACACCATATATTTT. Its protein product is CASSLTLGNTIYF. This chain connects TRBV27 to TRBJ1-3; no clear D gene. Trimming left V 5 bases short and J 4 bases short, with 9 bases between. Germline CDR1 MNHEY, CDR2 SMNVEV (reference sequence). This CDR3 is 13 amino acids long.

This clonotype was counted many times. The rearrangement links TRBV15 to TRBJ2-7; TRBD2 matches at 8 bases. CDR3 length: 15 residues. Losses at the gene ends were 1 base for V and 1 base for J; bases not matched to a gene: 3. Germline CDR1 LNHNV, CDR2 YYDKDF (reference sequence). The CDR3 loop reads CATSRGSSGSYEQYF. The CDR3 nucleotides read TGTGCCACCAGCAGAGGGTCTAGCGGGTCCTACGAGCAGTACTTC.

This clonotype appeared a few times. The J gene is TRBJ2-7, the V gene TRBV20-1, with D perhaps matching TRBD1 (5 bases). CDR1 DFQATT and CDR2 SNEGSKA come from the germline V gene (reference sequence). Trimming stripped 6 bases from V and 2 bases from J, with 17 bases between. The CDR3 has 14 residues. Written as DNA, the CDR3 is TGCAGTGCGGCACAGGACCCGACGGCCTACGAGCAGTACTTC. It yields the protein CSAAQDPTAYEQYF.

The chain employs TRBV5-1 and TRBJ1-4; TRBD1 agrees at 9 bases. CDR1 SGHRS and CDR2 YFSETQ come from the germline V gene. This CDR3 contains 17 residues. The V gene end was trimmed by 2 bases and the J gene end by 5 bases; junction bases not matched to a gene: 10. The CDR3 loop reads CASSLKYDGTGNEKLFF. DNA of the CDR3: TGCGCCAGCAGCTTAAAATACGACGGGACAGGGAATGAAAAACTGTTTTTT. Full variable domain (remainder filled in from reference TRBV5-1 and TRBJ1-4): KAGVTQTPRYLIKTRGQQVTLSCSPISGHRSVSWYQQTPGQGLQFLFEYFSETQRNKGNFPGRFSGRQFSNSRSEMNVSTLELGDSALYLCASSLKYDGTGNEKLFFGSGTQLSVL.

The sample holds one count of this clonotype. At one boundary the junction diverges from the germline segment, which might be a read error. CDR3 in DNA: TGCAGTGCTAGAGATGCCGTCACTAGCAGCTTTAGGAATGAGCAGCTCTTC. This sequence encodes CSARDAVTSSFRNEQLF. The genes are TRBV20-1 and TRBJ2-1; perhaps TRBD2 as D (6 bases). The CDR3 spans 17 residues. Germline V gene data show CDR1 as DFQATT and CDR2 as SNEGSKA (reference sequence).

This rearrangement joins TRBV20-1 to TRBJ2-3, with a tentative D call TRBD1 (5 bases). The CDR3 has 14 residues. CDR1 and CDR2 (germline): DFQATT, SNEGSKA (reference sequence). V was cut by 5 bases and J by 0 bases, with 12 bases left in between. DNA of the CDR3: TGCAGTGCTCCCCTCCAGGGTAGCACAGATACGCAGTATTTT. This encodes CSAPLQGSTDTQYF.

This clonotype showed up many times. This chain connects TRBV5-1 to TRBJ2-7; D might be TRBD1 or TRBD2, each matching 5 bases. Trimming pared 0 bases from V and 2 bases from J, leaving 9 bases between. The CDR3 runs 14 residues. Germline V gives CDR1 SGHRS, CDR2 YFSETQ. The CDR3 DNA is TGCGCCAGCAGCTTGGTGGGACCAGCCTACGAGCAGTACTTC. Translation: CASSLVGPAYEQYF.

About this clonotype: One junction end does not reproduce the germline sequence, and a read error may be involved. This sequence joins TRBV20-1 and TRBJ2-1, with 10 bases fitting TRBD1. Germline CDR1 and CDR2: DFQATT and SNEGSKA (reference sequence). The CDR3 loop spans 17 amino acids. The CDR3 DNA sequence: TGCTGTGCTAGAGTTGTCAACGACAGGGGGCGAACCAATGAGCAGTTCTTC. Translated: CCARVVNDRGRTNEQFF.

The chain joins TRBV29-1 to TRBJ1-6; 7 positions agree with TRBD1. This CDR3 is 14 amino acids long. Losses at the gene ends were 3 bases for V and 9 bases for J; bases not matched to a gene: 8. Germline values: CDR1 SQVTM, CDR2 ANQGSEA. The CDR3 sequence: CSVDLTGTGSPLHF. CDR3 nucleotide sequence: TGCAGCGTTGACTTGACAGGGACGGGTTCACCCCTCCACTTT. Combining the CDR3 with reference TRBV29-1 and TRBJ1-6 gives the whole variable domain SAVISQKPSRDICQRGTSLTIQCQVDSQVTMMFWYRQQPGQSLTLIATANQGSEATYESGFVIDKFPISRPNLTFSTLTVSNMSPEDSSIYLCSVDLTGTGSPLHFGNGTRLTVT.

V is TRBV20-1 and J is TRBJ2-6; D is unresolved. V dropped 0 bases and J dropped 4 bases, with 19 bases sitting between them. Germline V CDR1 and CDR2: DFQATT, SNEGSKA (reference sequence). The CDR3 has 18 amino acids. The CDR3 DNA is TGCAGTGCTAGAGATCCAAAGGCCGGTAATTTAGGGGCCAACGTCCTGACTTTC. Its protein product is CSARDPKAGNLGANVLTF.

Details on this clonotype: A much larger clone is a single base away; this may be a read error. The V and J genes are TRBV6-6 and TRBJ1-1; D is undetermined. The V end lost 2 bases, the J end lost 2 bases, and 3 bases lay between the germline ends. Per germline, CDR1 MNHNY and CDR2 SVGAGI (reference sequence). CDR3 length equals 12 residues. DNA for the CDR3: TGTGCCAGCAGTTACAGTAACACTGAAGCTTTCTTT. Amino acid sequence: CASSYSNTEAFF.